A selection of T cell receptor beta chains follows, all from one sample in a study of CD8+ T cells in alopecia areata. Profiled with immunoSEQ multiplex PCR; TCRdb holds only in-frame clones, not every one. The sample lists about 140,000 clones; 85% to 90% were seen once. The sequencing used CD8+ T cells sorted from blood, collected at week 4, from a patient treated with tofacitinib. The receptors were sampled from a human donor with alopecia areata. CDR3s leave out the opening cysteine and the closing phenylalanine or tryptophan. The order of the fields is V gene, J gene, CDR3 protein.

TRBV2	TRBJ2-3	ASGEQGALDTQY
TRBV28	TRBJ1-1	ASTTGTVEGRLAEAF
TRBV5-1	TRBJ2-3	ASSLKRQGGGDTQY
TRBV29-1	TRBJ2-7	SVEVGAYEQY
TRBV6-1	TRBJ2-3	ASRNGLAGTDTQY
TRBV27	TRBJ2-6	ASRPTSGAGANVLT
TRBV5-1	TRBJ1-1	ASSLLGLNTEAF
TRBV5-1	TRBJ2-3	ASSLGLAGSDTQY
TRBV6-6	TRBJ2-7	ATISGVYEQY
TRBV6-5	TRBJ2-2	ASSYWRGAYTGELF
TRBV5-1	TRBJ2-7	ASSSGQGSYEQY
TRBV28	TRBJ2-7	ASTGVAVSYEQY
TRBV27	TRBJ2-7	ASKVGSNEQY
TRBV7-9	TRBJ2-3	ASSSPGSTTDTQY